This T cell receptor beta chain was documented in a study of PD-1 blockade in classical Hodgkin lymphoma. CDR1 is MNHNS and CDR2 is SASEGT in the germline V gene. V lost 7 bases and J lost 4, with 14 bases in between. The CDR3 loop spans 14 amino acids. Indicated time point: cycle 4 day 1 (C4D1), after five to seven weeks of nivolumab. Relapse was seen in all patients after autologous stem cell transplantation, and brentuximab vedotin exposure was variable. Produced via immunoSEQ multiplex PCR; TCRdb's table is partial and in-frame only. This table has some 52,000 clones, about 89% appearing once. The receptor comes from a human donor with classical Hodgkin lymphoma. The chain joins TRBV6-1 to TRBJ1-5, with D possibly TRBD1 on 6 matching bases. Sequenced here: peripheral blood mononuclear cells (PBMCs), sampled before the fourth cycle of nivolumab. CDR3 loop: CASKERGNNQPQHF. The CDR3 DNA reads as TGTGCCAGCAAGGAGAGGGGGAATAATCAGCCCCAGCATTTT.